This entry concerns a single T cell receptor (beta chain). What it binds is unknown. This CDR3 is built from 16 residues. The germline V gene has CDR1 WSHSY and CDR2 SAAADI. The V end was cut by 4 bases, the J end by 0 bases, with 15 bases between. This sample is drawn from a study of T cell repertoires in cytomegalovirus infection. Study overall: Selection of CMV epitopes for the study included recently identified HLA-C-restricted and well-studied HLA-B-restricted ones. Based on public TCR beta signatures, there were indications of CMV infection and of a matching HLA type. The study, taken as a whole, reports: HLA-C-restricted, CMV-specific TCR beta clonotypes were dominant ex vivo.

TCRdb used MiXCR to reprocess the reads, holding one entry per CDR3 protein. The sample contains around 570,000 distinct CDR3 sequences, 35% to 50% of which appear only once. This receptor was obtained from a human donor in good health (CMV status not recorded). Some clones in this sample may be carry-over from other donors' samples. The sample in question was cultured PBMCs, obtained from culture after CMV antigen stimulation. The chain carries TRBV10-2 and TRBJ1-1; perhaps TRBD1 as D (5 bases). The CDR3 nucleotides read TGCGCCAGCAGTGGTAGGGACGTTGACCTGAACACTGAAGCTTTCTTT. Translation gives CASSGRDVDLNTEAFF.